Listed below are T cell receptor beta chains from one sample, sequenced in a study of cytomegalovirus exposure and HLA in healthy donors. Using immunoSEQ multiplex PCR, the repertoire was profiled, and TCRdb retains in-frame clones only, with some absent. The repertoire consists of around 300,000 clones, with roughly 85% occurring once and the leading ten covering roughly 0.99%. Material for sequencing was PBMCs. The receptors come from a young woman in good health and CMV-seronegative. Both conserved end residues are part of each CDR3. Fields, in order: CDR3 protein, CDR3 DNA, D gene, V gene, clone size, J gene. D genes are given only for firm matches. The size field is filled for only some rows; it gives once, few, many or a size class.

CDR3: CASTPSGLAASYEQYF
DNA: TGTGCCAGCACTCCCTCAGGACTAGCGGCCTCCTACGAGCAGTACTTC
D: TRBD2
V: TRBV5-4
size: .
J: TRBJ2-7

CDR3: CASRLARDRGPEQTQYF
DNA: TGTGCAAGTCGCTTAGCCCGGGACAGGGGGCCCGAACAGACCCAGTACTTC
D: .
V: TRBV12-2
size: .
J: TRBJ2-5

CDR3: CAISVWLGDTGELFF
DNA: TGTGCCATCAGTGTTTGGCTGGGCGACACCGGGGAGCTGTTTTTT
D: .
V: TRBV10-3
size: .
J: TRBJ2-2

CDR3: CAWRPSVHNEQFF
DNA: TGTGCCTGGAGGCCTAGCGTACACAATGAGCAGTTCTTC
D: .
V: TRBV30
size: once
J: TRBJ2-1

CDR3: CAWSEQHDQPQHF
DNA: TGTGCCTGGAGTGAACAGCACGATCAGCCCCAGCATTTT
D: .
V: TRBV30
size: .
J: TRBJ1-5

CDR3: CASSPRQGNNSPLHF
DNA: TGCGCCAGCAGCCCCCGACAGGGGAATAATTCACCCCTCCACTTT
D: TRBD1
V: TRBV5-1
size: .
J: TRBJ1-6

CDR3: CASSLMREGHGYTF
DNA: TGTGCCAGCAGCTTAATGAGGGAAGGGCATGGCTACACCTTC
D: .
V: TRBV7-8
size: .
J: TRBJ1-2

CDR3: CASSIAPAGRANVLTF
DNA: TGTGCCAGTAGTATAGCCCCGGCAGGCCGGGCCAACGTCCTGACTTTC
D: .
V: TRBV19
size: .
J: TRBJ2-6

CDR3: CASSERRTGDGYTF
DNA: TGTGCCAGCAGTGAGAGGAGGACAGGGGATGGCTACACCTTC
D: TRBD1
V: TRBV6-1
size: few
J: TRBJ1-2

CDR3: CASSLSPGGPISDTQYF
DNA: TGTGCCAGCAGTTTATCTCCGGGAGGGCCCATCTCCGATACGCAGTATTTT
D: TRBD2
V: TRBV27
size: .
J: TRBJ2-3

CDR3: CASGLDGGYGYTF
DNA: TGTGCTAGTGGTTTAGACGGGGGCTATGGCTACACCTTC
D: .
V: TRBV12-5
size: few
J: TRBJ1-2

CDR3: CASTTATENTEAFF
DNA: TGTGCCAGCACCACGGCGACTGAGAACACTGAAGCTTTCTTT
D: .
V: TRBV6-5
size: .
J: TRBJ1-1

CDR3: CASSFHGEDNSPLHF
DNA: TGTGCCAGCAGCTTTCATGGGGAGGATAATTCACCCCTCCACTTT
D: .
V: TRBV7-9
size: .
J: TRBJ1-6

CDR3: CASSLEAFSGTEAFF
DNA: TGTGCCAGCAGCTTAGAGGCCTTCTCGGGAACTGAAGCTTTCTTT
D: .
V: TRBV7-9
size: .
J: TRBJ1-1

CDR3: CSVLRGSGGDQETQYF
DNA: TGCAGCGTTCTCAGGGGGAGCGGGGGCGACCAAGAGACCCAGTACTTC
D: .
V: TRBV29-1
size: .
J: TRBJ2-5

CDR3: CSGGTGGAYGYTF
DNA: TGCAGCGGAGGGACAGGGGGCGCTTATGGCTACACCTTC
D: TRBD1
V: TRBV29-1
size: .
J: TRBJ1-2

CDR3: CASSLAQGGNTEAFF
DNA: TGTGCCAGCAGCTTAGCCCAGGGCGGGAACACTGAAGCTTTCTTT
D: .
V: TRBV7-9
size: .
J: TRBJ1-1

CDR3: CASSYSGQPLYGYTF
DNA: TGTGCCAGCAGTTACTCTGGACAGCCTCTCTATGGCTACACCTTC
D: .
V: TRBV6-5
size: .
J: TRBJ1-2

CDR3: CAWTERPYGYTF
DNA: TGTGCCTGGACGGAGAGACCCTATGGCTACACCTTC
D: .
V: TRBV30
size: .
J: TRBJ1-2

CDR3: CASSLGLYSNQPQHF
DNA: TGTGCCAGCAGCTTGGGTCTCTATAGCAATCAGCCCCAGCATTTT
D: .
V: TRBV5-8
size: .
J: TRBJ1-5

CDR3: CASSFQTGAEQYF
DNA: TGTGCCAGCAGTTTCCAAACAGGGGCCGAGCAGTACTTC
D: TRBD1
V: TRBV28
size: .
J: TRBJ2-7